Included here is one TCR beta chain sequence, with context. This clonotype was seen a few times. Its antigen has not been determined. No much larger clone exists at a distance of one base, and base qualities are not known. TCR beta CDR3 regions were amplified from RNA transcripts. For the first round of RT-PCR on the TCR CDR3, the HTBI primer set was used together with the Qiagen OneStep RT-PCR kit. The libraries were constructed in a second round of multiplex PCR and then size-selected and purified. Sequencing of the libraries was done on an Illumina HiSeq2000 using paired-end 100 bp reads. The authors processed their data as follows. SOAPnuke was used to process the raw data, throwing out any read that contained adapters or uncalled bases, had a mean Phred below 15, or lacked an exact constant-primer or identifier match. High-quality paired reads were merged with COPE v1.2.5, and unique nucleotide sequences were defined as clonotypes. Clonotypes were aligned to IMGT TRBV, TRBD and TRBJ reference segments using MiTCR v1.1. Only V-J combinations with frequency above 0.0001, covering roughly 99% of repertoires, were analysed. A TCS score was defined as the ratio between F50 (clonal expansion) and ExV (chaos), using BLOSUM62-based TCRdist between CDR3 peptides within each V-J. Welch's t-statistics and random forest reduced some 510 V-J features to 10 to 15, which were used in a naive Bayes classifier (R e1071). The public sequencing data were trimmed at Q25 with fastp and processed into clonotypes with MiXCR by TCRdb, which kept only in-frame beta chains. Records with the same CDR3 protein are collapsed into one entry carrying the most frequent genes and DNA. TCRdb's processing, not the authors', yielded these V and J calls. The sample has fewer than 750,000 distinct CDR3 sequences on record, about 14% of them singletons. Roughly an eighth of the sample is in the top ten clones.

Relative to germline, V is missing 3 bases and J is missing 2 bases, with 6 bases of the junction outside any gene match. The germline V gene gives CDR1 as KGHSH and CDR2 as LQKENI. The CDR3, from cysteine to phenylalanine, totals 16 residues. Only the CDR3 DNA stays, 48 bases, in frame from base 1. In the ophthalmopathy patients, disease was moderately to severely active, with a Clinical Activity Score of 3 or more, a NOSPECS grade of 4 or more, and a duration of less than 3 months. Exclusion was applied to patients with uncontrolled infections, other autoimmune diseases, pregnancy or lactation. Diagnoses were established on the basis of clinical symptoms, serum thyroxine and TRAb, thyroid ultrasound, and orbital computed tomography. PBMCs were separated from 7.5 to 10 ml of fresh peripheral blood using Ficoll-Paque density gradient centrifugation. Total RNA was extracted using Trizol reagent, and RNA quality was assessed on an Agilent 2100 Bioanalyzer.

The data originate from a study of T cells in Graves' hyperthyroidism and ophthalmopathy (dated by TCRdb to between 2019 and 2020). Background on the whole study: Peripheral blood samples were taken at the time of initial diagnosis, prior to any treatment. To identify TCR V-J signatures that set the groups apart, the researchers used a discovery cohort of about a hundred patients, made up of under 45 with Graves' ophthalmopathy and 57 with stable Graves' hyperthyroidism. The paper describes TCR Vbeta CDR3 sequencing of about 140 peripheral blood samples, made up of some 40 ophthalmopathy patients, some 76 hyperthyroidism patients and 17 progressor patients. Prospective prediction of ophthalmopathy was tested in an independent validation cohort of 18 to 20 hyperthyroidism patients and 17 patients who later progressed to ophthalmopathy. For training and testing, the 100 patients in the discovery cohort were randomly divided in a 7:3 ratio. Following sampling, methimazole starting at 30 mg daily was given to hyperthyroidism patients, and high-dose intravenous methylprednisolone was given to ophthalmopathy patients. In addition, the study compared T-cell repertoires in thyroid tissue and in blood from six Graves' hyperthyroidism patients.

What the work shows at the level of the full study, not this receptor alone: Most expanded thyroid clonotypes (frequency above 0.001) were also detected in blood, suggesting blood repertoires may reflect thyroid immune responses. Sample size was not statistically predetermined, and blinding of investigators to group allocation was not performed. Ophthalmopathy was separated from stable hyperthyroidism by a 13 V-J signature model, with over 85% sensitivity and 81% to 82% specificity obtained in cross-validation and 80%/75% obtained in testing. In validation, the model predicted progression to ophthalmopathy a median of about 5.9 months before onset, with about 67% sensitivity and 72.22% specificity.

The rearrangement combines TRBV18 with TRBJ2-2; 7 bases in the middle match TRBD1. This sequence was found in a woman between 50 and 59 years old with Graves' ophthalmopathy. The sequenced sample was blood. The DNA sequence is given as TGTGCCAGCTCACCGATTCGGGACAGAAACACCGGGGAGCTGTTTTTT. Its product reads: CASSPIRDRNTGELFF.